This TCR beta chain was retrieved from a study of T cells in Graves' hyperthyroidism and ophthalmopathy. Amplification of TCR beta CDR3 regions was performed using RNA transcripts as template. Using the HTBI primer set, a first-round RT-PCR was run on the TCR CDR3. In TCRdb, the multiplex PCR reads were re-called with MiXCR into one record per CDR3 protein. The sample consists of about 380,000 distinct CDR3 sequences, around 20% of them appearing once. Germline values: CDR1 SQVTM, CDR2 ANQGSEA. V lost 6 bases to trimming and J lost 4 bases, with 16 bases between them. CDR3 length: 14 amino acids. This clonotype came up a few times.

Sequenced input: blood. The gene calls are TRBV29-1 and TRBJ1-5; D perhaps matches TRBD1 (6 bases). This sequence originates from a man between 18 and 29 years old with Graves' ophthalmopathy. The CDR3 protein is CSVSGTNENQPQHF. CDR3 DNA: TGCAGCGTCTCCGGGACAAACGAGAATCAGCCCCAGCATTTT.